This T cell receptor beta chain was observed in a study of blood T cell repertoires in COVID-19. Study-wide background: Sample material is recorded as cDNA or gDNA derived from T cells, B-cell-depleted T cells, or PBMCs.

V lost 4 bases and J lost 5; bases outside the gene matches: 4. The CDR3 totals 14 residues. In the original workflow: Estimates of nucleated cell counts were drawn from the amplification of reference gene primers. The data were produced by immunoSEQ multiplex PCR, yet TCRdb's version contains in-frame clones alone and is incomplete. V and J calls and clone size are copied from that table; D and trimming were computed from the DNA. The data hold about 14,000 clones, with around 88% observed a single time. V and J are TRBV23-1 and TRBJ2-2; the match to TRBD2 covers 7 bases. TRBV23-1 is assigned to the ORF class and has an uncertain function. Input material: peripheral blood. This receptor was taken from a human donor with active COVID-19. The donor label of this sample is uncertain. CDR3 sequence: CASSPWGGTGELFF. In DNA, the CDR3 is TGCGCCAGCAGTCCCTGGGGGGGGACCGGGGAGCTGTTTTTT.